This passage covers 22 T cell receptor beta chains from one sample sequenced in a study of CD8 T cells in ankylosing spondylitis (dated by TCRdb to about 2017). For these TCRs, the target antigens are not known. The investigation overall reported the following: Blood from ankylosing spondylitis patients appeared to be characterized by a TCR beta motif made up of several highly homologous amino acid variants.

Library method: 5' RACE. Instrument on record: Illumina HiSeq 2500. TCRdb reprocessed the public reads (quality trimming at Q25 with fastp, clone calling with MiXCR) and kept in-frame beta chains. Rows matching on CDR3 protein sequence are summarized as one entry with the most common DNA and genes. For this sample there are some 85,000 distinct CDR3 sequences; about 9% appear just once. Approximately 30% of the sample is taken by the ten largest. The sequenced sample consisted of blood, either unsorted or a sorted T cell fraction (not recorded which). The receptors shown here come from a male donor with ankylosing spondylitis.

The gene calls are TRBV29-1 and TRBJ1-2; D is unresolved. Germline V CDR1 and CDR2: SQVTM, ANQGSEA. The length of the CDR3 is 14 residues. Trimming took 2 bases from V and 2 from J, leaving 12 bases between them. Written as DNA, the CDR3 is TGCAGCGTTGAACTAGGGCCCCGAAACTATGGCTACACCTTC. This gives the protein CSVELGPRNYGYTF.

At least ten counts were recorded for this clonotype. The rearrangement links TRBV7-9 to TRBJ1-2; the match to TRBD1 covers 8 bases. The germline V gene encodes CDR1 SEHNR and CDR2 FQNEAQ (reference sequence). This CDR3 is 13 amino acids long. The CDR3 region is CVSLDRANYGYTF. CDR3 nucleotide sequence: TGTGTTTCTCTGGACAGGGCTAACTATGGCTACACCTTC. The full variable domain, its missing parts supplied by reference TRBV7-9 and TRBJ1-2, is DTGVSQNPRHKITKRGQNVTFRCDPISEHNRLYWYRQTLGQGPEFLTYFQNEAQLEKSRLLSDRFSAERPKGSFSTLEIQRTEQGDSAMYLCVSLDRANYGYTFGSGTRLTVV.

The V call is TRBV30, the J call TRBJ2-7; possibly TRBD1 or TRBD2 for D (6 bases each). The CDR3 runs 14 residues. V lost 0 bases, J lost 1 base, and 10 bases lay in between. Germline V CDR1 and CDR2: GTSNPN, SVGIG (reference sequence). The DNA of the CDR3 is TGTGCCTGGAGTGTAGGGGGGACTTCCTACGAGCAGTACTTC. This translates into CAWSVGGTSYEQYF.

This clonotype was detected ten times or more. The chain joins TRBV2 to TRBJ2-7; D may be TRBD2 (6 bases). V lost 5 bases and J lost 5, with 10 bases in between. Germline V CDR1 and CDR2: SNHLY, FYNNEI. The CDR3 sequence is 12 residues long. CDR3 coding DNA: TGTGCCAGCAGTCGACGGGGGAACGAGCAGTACGTC. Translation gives CASSRRGNEQYV.

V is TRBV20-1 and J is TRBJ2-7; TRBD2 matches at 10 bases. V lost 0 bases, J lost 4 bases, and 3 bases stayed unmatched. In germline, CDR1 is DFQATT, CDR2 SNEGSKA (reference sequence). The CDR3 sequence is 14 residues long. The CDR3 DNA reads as TGCAGTGCTAGAGATCTACTAGCGGGATACGAGCAGTACGTC. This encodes CSARDLLAGYEQYV.

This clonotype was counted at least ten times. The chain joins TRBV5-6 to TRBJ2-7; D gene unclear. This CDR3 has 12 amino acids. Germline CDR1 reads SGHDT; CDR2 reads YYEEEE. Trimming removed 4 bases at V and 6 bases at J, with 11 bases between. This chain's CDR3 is CASSLPEGEQYV. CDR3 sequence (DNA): TGTGCCAGCAGCCTACCAGAAGGCGAGCAGTACGTC.

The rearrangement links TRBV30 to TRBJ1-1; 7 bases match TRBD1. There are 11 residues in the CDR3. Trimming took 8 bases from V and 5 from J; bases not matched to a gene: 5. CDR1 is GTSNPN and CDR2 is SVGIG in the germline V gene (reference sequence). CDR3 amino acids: CAHQGVTEAFF. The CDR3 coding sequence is TGTGCCCACCAGGGGGTGACTGAAGCTTTCTTT.

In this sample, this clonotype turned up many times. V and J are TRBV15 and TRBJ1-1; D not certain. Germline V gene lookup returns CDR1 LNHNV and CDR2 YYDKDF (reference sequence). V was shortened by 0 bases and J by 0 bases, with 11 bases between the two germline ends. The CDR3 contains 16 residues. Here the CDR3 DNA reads TGTGCCACCAGCAGAGATCACCCGGGGATGAACACTGAAGCTTTCTTT. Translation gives CATSRDHPGMNTEAFF.

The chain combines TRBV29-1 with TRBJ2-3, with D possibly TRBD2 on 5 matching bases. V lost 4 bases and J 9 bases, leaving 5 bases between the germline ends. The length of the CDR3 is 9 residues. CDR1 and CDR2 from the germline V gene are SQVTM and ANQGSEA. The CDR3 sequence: CSVGGTQYF. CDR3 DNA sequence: TGCAGCGTTGGAGGGACGCAGTATTTT.

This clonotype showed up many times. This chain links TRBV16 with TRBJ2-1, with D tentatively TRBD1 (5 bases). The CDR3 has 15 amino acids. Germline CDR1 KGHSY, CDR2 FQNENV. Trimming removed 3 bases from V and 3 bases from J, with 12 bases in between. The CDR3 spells CASSHDRPFYNEQFF. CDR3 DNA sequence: TGTGCCAGCAGCCACGACAGACCGTTCTACAATGAGCAGTTCTTC. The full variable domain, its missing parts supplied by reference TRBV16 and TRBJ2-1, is GEEVAQTPKHLVRGEGQKAKLYCAPIKGHSYVFWYQQVLKNEFKFLISFQNENVFDETGMPKERFSAKCLPNSPCSLEIQATKLEDSAVYFCASSHDRPFYNEQFFGPGTRLTVL.

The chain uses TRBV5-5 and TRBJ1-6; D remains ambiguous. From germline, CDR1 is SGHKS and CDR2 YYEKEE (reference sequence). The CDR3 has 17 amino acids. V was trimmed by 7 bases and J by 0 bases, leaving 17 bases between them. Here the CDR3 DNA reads TGTGCCAGCCTCAAGGACCTTTTTAACTCCTATAATTCACCCCTCCACTTT. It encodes CASLKDLFNSYNSPLHF.

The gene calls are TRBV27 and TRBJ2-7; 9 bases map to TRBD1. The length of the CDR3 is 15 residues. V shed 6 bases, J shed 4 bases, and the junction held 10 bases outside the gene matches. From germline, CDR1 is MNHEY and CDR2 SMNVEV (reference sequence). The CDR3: CASSSAGTGHYEQYV. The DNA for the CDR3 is TGTGCCAGCAGCTCAGCCGGGACAGGGCATTACGAGCAGTACGTC.

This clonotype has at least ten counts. Here the CDR3 DNA reads TGTGCCAGCAACGGACTCGACCTGAACACTGAAGCTTTCTTT. This encodes CASNGLDLNTEAFF. The V and J genes are TRBV6-1 and TRBJ1-1; D is undetermined. V lost 7 bases and J 0 bases, leaving 12 bases between the germline ends. The CDR3 is made up of 14 amino acids. Germline loops: CDR1 MNHNS, CDR2 SASEGT.

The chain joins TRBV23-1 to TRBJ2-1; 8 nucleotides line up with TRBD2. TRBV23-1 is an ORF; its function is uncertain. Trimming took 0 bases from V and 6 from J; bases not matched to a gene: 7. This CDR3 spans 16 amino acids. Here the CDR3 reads CASSQSLAASPNEQFF. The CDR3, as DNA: TGCGCCAGCAGTCAATCACTAGCGGCATCCCCCAATGAGCAGTTCTTC.

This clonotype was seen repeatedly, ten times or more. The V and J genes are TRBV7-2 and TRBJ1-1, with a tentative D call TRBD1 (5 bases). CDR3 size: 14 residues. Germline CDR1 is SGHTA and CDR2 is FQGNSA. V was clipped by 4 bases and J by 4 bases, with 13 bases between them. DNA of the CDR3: TGTGCCAGCAGCTCACACGGGGCCATCACTGAAGCTTTCTTT. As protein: CASSSHGAITEAFF.

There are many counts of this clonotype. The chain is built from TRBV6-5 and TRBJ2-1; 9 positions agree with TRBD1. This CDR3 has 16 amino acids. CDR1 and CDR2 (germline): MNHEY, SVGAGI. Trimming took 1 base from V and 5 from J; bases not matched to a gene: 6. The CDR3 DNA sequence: TGTGCCAGCAGTTACTTCAGGACAGGGGCAAACAATGAGCAGTTCTTC. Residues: CASSYFRTGANNEQFF.

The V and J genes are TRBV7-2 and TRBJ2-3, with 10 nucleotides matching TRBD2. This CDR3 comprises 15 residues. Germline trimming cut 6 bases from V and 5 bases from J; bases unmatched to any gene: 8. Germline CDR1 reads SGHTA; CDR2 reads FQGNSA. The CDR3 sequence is CASRLSGGDLDTQYF. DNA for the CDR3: TGTGCCAGCAGACTAAGCGGGGGGGACCTAGATACGCAGTATTTT.

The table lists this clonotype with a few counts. In DNA form, the CDR3 reads TGCAGCGTTGGAACAGGACTGAACACTGAAGCTTTCTTT. Protein: CSVGTGLNTEAFF. This chain connects TRBV29-1 to TRBJ1-1; perhaps TRBD1 as D (5 bases). V was pared by 4 bases and J by 0 bases, with 9 bases between. The CDR3 has 13 residues. Per the germline V gene, CDR1 is SQVTM and CDR2 is ANQGSEA.

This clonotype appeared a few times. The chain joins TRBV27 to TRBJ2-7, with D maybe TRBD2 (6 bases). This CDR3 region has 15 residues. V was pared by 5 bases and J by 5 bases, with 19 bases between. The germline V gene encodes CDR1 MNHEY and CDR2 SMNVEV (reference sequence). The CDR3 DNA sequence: TGTGCCAGCAGTCCCCACGGGAGAAGGGTCCACGAGCAGTACTTC. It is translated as CASSPHGRRVHEQYF.

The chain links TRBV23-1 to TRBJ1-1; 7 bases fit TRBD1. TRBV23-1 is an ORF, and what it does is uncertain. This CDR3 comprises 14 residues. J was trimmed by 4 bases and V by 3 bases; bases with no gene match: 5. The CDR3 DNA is TGCGCCAGCAGTCACTCGACAGGGTCCACTGAAGCTTTCTTT. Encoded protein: CASSHSTGSTEAFF.

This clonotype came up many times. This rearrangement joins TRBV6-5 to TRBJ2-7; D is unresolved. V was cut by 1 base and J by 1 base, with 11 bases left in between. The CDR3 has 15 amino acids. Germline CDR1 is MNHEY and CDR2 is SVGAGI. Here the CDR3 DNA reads TGTGCCAGCAGTTACTTCGGGTTAGGATCCTACGAGCAGTACTTC. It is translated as CASSYFGLGSYEQYF.

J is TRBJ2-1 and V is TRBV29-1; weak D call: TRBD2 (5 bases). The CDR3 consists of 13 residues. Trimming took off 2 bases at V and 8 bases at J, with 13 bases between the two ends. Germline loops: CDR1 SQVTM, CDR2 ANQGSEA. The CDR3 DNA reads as TGCAGCGTTGAAACACGGGAAAGCTATGAGCAGTTCTTC. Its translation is CSVETRESYEQFF.